This TCR beta chain was obtained from a study of T cell changes during pregnancy in multiple sclerosis. Profiling relied on immunoSEQ multiplex PCR, and the TCRdb table lists in-frame clones only, not all of them. This table has 50,000 to 60,000 clones, just over 90% appearing once. V was pared by 4 bases and J by 11 bases, with 4 bases of the junction left unmatched. CDR1 is SGHRS, CDR2 YFSETQ, per germline. CDR3 length: 11 residues. The genes are TRBV5-1 and TRBJ1-1; TRBD1 matches 8 bases. The source was peripheral blood, collected in the first trimester of pregnancy. The TCR sequence derives from a female donor in good health, enrolled as a control in a pregnancy study. The CDR3 is CASSLTGAAFF. DNA of the CDR3: TGCGCCAGCAGCCTGACAGGGGCCGCTTTCTTT.